This TCR beta chain was documented in a study of patients and donors after allogeneic stem cell transplantation. In its sample, this clonotype was seen many times. One entry per CDR3 protein results from TCRdb running MiXCR on the RT-PCR reads. This table has 15,000 to 20,000 distinct CDR3 sequences, 4.5% to 5% appearing once. Germline values: CDR1 DFQATT, CDR2 SNEGSKA (reference sequence). The CDR3 is 13 amino acids. Trimming took off 1 base at V and 5 bases at J, with 8 bases between the two ends. The sequence came from a human donor who was either an allogeneic HSCT recipient or a stem cell or donor lymphocyte infusion donor (not recorded which). It is not recorded whose cells these are; they may come from a transplant donor. The rearrangement joins TRBV20-1 to TRBJ1-4, with D possibly TRBD1 on 5 matching bases. Sequenced material: blood, either unsorted or a sorted T cell fraction (not recorded which). As DNA, the CDR3 is TGCAGTGCTAGAGTGACAGCGAATGAAAAACTGTTTTTT. This sequence encodes CSARVTANEKLFF.